This TCR beta chain was identified in a study of Graves' ophthalmopathy and Graves' hyperthyroidism. Points from the study as a whole: Most expanded thyroid clonotypes above 0.001 frequency also appeared in blood.

Amplified TCR beta CDR3 regions were obtained using RNA transcripts as template. The workflow started with a first-round RT-PCR run with HTBI primers and then moved on to a second-round multiplex PCR. From the multiplex PCR reads, TCRdb called clonotypes with MiXCR, one entry per CDR3 protein. This sample has 650,000 to 900,000 distinct CDR3 sequences; 35% to 50% occur once, and the top ten carry approximately 43%. Physicians reached a diagnosis by relying on clinical symptoms, serum thyroxine, TRAb, thyroid ultrasound and orbital computed tomography. To note about this clonotype: Its cognate antigen is unknown.

Germline V gene sequence: CDR1 MGHDK, CDR2 SYGVNS. The length of the CDR3 is 14 residues. V was trimmed by 4 bases and J by 4 bases, leaving 13 bases between them. The sample was peripheral blood. The clonotype comes from an adult man with Graves' ophthalmopathy. The chain recombines TRBV25-1 with TRBJ2-5, with D unclear. The CDR3 bases are TGTGCCAGCAGTGCCCCCCCTATTCGAGAGACCCAGTACTTC. Its translation: CASSAPPIRETQYF.